Sequencing of this TCR beta chain was carried out in a study of neurological immune-mediated disorders (dated by TCRdb to the late 2010s). Regarding the research as a whole: Peripheral blood TCR-beta repertoires from HTLV-I-associated myelopathy (HAM/TSP) patients, multiple sclerosis patients and healthy controls were compared by UMI-based sequencing. The cohort included approximately 70 subjects: some 15 with HAM/TSP, about 34 with multiple sclerosis, and 20 or so healthy controls. Alongside PBMC samples, the set of more than 80 TCR-beta libraries contained longitudinal samples, technical triplicates, and paired CD4+ and CD8+ T-cell subsets that had been sorted.

Summary of the overall study and its limitations: Across subjects, expanded clones never shared an identical CDR3 amino acid sequence, which suggests that the TCR-beta repertoires in every group were private. The highest TCR clonal expansion was observed in HAM/TSP patients, whereas the lowest was observed in MS patients, even when compared with healthy controls.

This clonotype came up many times. Its antigen specificity is not known. Base qualities were left out, and no much larger clone turns up one base away. cDNA was synthesized by template-switch 5'RACE using a primer with a 10-nucleotide random unique molecular identifier that tagged each TCR transcript. Every sequencing run yielded over 170 million TCR-beta sequences covering 15-18 subjects. The RNeasy kit was used for extraction of total RNA. TCR-beta VDJ regions were amplified with primers for the TCR constant region and the 5'RACE anchor, using the KAPA Real-time Library Amplification kit. Sample indexes and Illumina adaptors were added in a first PCR, and a second PCR then increased library yield. The roughly 650 bp TCR product was size-selected on a 2% E-gel SizeSelection system after Ampure bead purification. Before pooling, library quality was checked on a Bioanalyzer, concentration was measured with Qubit, and libraries were quantified with the Kapa Library Quantification kit. Libraries were sequenced paired-end 2 x 150 bp on an Illumina HiSeq 2500. To increase sequence diversity, roughly 24-32% phiX was spiked into each library pool. Concerning the study's data processing: Quality-filtered reads were processed with the UMI-based MiGEC pipeline, which removed over 80% of raw TCR sequences during error correction. IMGT germline references were used for aligning VDJ genes, and each clonotype was defined as a unique CDR3 amino acid sequence together with its V-J genes. Clonal expansion, Shannon diversity and CDR3 relatedness (CalcPairwiseDistances, ClusterSamples) were evaluated with VDJtools, and phylogenetic trees were built with CLCbio workbench. A clone was classed as expanded if it had 8 or more unique UMIs, a cutoff based on coefficient-of-variation modelling across technical triplicates. The public reads were run again by TCRdb, first through fastp at Q25 and then through MiXCR, and only productive beta chains were kept. A single entry per CDR3 protein holds the most common genes and DNA from its merged rows. None of the V and J calls come from the authors' own analysis; TCRdb made them. Recorded for this sample are about 50,000 distinct CDR3 sequences; around 10% of them occurred a single time. The top ten hold about 5% of the sample.

For the unsorted PBMC libraries, 2 million PBMCs were stored in RNAlater at -80 degrees C until RNA extraction and were used to generate the libraries. Peripheral blood was subjected to Ficoll-Hypaque density gradient centrifugation to isolate PBMCs, which were then cryopreserved in liquid nitrogen. The CDR3, from cysteine to phenylalanine, totals 14 residues. Only CDR3 DNA remains: 42 bases, in frame from the first base. Reading the germline V gene gives CDR1 SGHTA and CDR2 FQGNSA. Deletion took 3 bases off V and 7 bases off J, with a span of 12 bases between the germline ends. The origin of this receptor is a man in his sixties or seventies with HTLV-1-associated myelopathy (HAM/TSP). The sample taken for sequencing was PBMCs. This chain is built from TRBV7-2 and TRBJ2-2, with the D gene call left open. The CDR3: CASSFLTASGELFF. The DNA reads TGTGCCAGCAGCTTCCTGACTGCTAGCGGGGAGCTGTTTTTT.